This TCR beta chain was sequenced in a study of CD8+ T cells in alopecia areata. Turning to the study itself: Tofacitinib was given for 6 to 18 months, then stopped for 6 months.

Described treatment: oral pan-JAK inhibitor, 5-10 mg twice daily. Study results and caveats: Scalp clonality and expanded CD8+ clones among the top 100 showed significant decreases with tofacitinib. The study found higher clonality in lesional than normal scalp, especially in alopecia totalis/universalis.

As to this clone: Its antigen is unidentified.

cDNA prepared by RNA extraction and subsequent reverse transcription served as the template for sequencing. Method: immunoSEQ multiplex PCR; TCRdb's copy keeps in-frame clones and lacks some. The sample comprises 180,000 or so clones, about 53% of which are singletons, and about 10% rests with the top ten. Germline CDR1 reads SEHNR; CDR2 reads FQNEAQ (reference sequence). J lost 10 bases, V lost 5 bases, and 8 bases had no gene match. The CDR3 extends over 14 amino acids. The receptor was derived from a human donor with alopecia areata. J is TRBJ1-6 and V is TRBV7-9, with 7 bases aligning to TRBD1. The specimen was CD8+ T cells sorted from blood, collected at week 24, from a patient treated with tofacitinib. CDR3 region: CASSEGGAGSPLHF. CDR3 in DNA: TGTGCCAGCAGCGAAGGGGGCGCGGGGTCACCCCTCCACTTT.